The next 23 T cell receptor beta chains were all read from a single sample in a study of siplizumab effects on memory and regulatory T cells. The data were produced by immunoSEQ multiplex PCR, yet TCRdb's version contains in-frame clones alone and is incomplete. Of around 83,000 clones in the sample, approximately 90% are singletons; the top ten hold roughly 15%. Specimen: CD4+ T cells sorted from blood. Source of these receptors: a human donor in good health.

The gene calls are TRBV5-4 and TRBJ2-3, with 8 bases fitting TRBD1. This CDR3 is built from 14 residues. Germline V lookup: CDR1 SGHNT, CDR2 YYREEE (reference sequence). The J segment lost 6 bases and the V segment lost 4 bases, leaving 7 bases of the junction unmatched. CDR3 residues: CASSPSGGRDTQYF. For the CDR3, the DNA is TGTGCCAGCAGCCCCTCAGGGGGCAGGGATACGCAGTATTTT.

The rearrangement joins TRBV7-6 to TRBJ1-5; 7 bases align to TRBD1. The CDR3 is 14 amino acids. The junction had 4 bases not matched to a gene; V was cut back by 2 bases and J by 6 bases. Per germline, CDR1 SGHVS and CDR2 FNYEAQ. In nucleotides, the CDR3 is TGTGCCAGCAGCTTAAACAGGGGAGGTCAGCCCCAGCATTTT. Translation gives CASSLNRGGQPQHF.

The V and J genes are TRBV18 and TRBJ2-7, with D uncertain. CDR3 length: 14 amino acids. Germline assignment: CDR1 KGHSH and CDR2 LQKENI. Trimming took 6 bases from V and 3 from J, leaving 15 bases between them. CDR3 DNA: TGTGCCAGCTCTCCCGAGGCAGGCAACTACGAGCAGTACTTC. The encoded protein is CASSPEAGNYEQYF.

The V call is TRBV6-5, the J call TRBJ2-2; 8 positions agree with TRBD2. This CDR3 is 14 amino acids long. V trimming: 7 bases; J trimming: 4 bases; junction bases outside the gene matches: 5. In germline, CDR1 is MNHEY, CDR2 SVGAGI. For the CDR3, the DNA is TGTGCCAGCAATATAGCGGGAACCACCGGGGAGCTGTTTTTT. This codes for CASNIAGTTGELFF.

This chain connects TRBV18 to TRBJ2-7; TRBD1 might be the D (6 bases). The CDR3 covers 14 residues. V lost 3 bases to trimming and J lost 2 bases, with 11 bases between them. Germline V CDR1 and CDR2: KGHSH, LQKENI. The CDR3 spells CASSPNRAAYEQYF. The CDR3, as DNA: TGTGCCAGCTCACCCAACAGGGCTGCCTACGAGCAGTACTTC. Drawing the rest from reference TRBV18 and TRBJ2-7, the complete variable domain is NAGVMQNPRHLVRRRGQEARLRCSPMKGHSHVYWYRQLPEEGLKFMVYLQKENIIDESGMPKERFSAEFPKEGPSILRIQQVVRGDSAAYFCASSPNRAAYEQYFGPGTRLTVT.

This chain connects TRBV6-1 to TRBJ2-1; 11 bases fit TRBD2. V was pared by 5 bases and J by 9 bases, with 6 bases of the junction left unmatched. CDR1 and CDR2 (germline): MNHNS, SASEGT. The CDR3 extends over 14 amino acids. CDR3 sequence: CASSLAGGLGEQFF. DNA of the CDR3: TGTGCCAGCAGTCTAGCGGGAGGATTAGGTGAGCAGTTCTTC.

The chain has TRBV30 and TRBJ1-4, with 10 bases fitting TRBD1. The junction had 0 bases not matched to a gene; V was cut back by 5 bases and J by 6 bases. This CDR3 has 12 amino acids. Germline V lookup: CDR1 GTSNPN, CDR2 SVGIG (reference sequence). This CDR3 is CAWGQGDEKLFF. The DNA of the CDR3 is TGTGCCTGGGGACAGGGGGATGAAAAACTGTTTTTT.

V usage is TRBV7-6 and J usage is TRBJ2-3; 12 nucleotides align to TRBD2. In germline, CDR1 is SGHVS, CDR2 FNYEAQ. CDR3 size: 12 residues. V shed 5 bases and J 14 bases; nucleotides not matched to a gene: 5. CDR3 sequence: CASSPTSGRPYF. Here the CDR3 DNA reads TGTGCCAGCAGCCCAACTAGCGGGAGGCCGTATTTT.

This chain joins TRBV7-3 and TRBJ2-7; D may be TRBD1 (6 bases). The length of the CDR3 is 14 residues. Per germline, CDR1 SGHTA and CDR2 FQGTGA. Trimming cost V 5 bases and J 5 bases, with 16 bases left between them. The CDR3 DNA reads as TGTGCCAGCAGCCCGCGTGTGGGGGCGGACGAGCAGTACTTC. It specifies CASSPRVGADEQYF.

The chain combines TRBV15 with TRBJ2-3; 9 bases map to TRBD2. The CDR3 sequence is 16 residues long. Trimming cost V 0 bases and J 4 bases; bases outside gene matches: 5. The V gene's germline CDR1 is LNHNV and CDR2 YYDKDF (reference sequence). The CDR3 sequence: CATSREAGGPSDTQYF. The CDR3 region has the DNA TGTGCCACCAGCAGAGAAGCGGGAGGTCCCTCAGATACGCAGTATTTT.

The chain has TRBV19 and TRBJ1-1; D uncertain. CDR1 is LNHDA and CDR2 is SQIVND in the germline V gene (reference sequence). CDR3 length: 12 amino acids. Trimming left V 1 base short and J 7 bases short, with 7 bases between. DNA of the CDR3: TGTGCCAGTAGTATAGTAGTCGGTGAAGCTTTCTTT. This sequence encodes CASSIVVGEAFF.

The rearrangement uses TRBV5-1 and TRBJ1-4; D not resolved. Germline V lookup: CDR1 SGHRS, CDR2 YFSETQ. The CDR3 extends over 16 amino acids. Trimming removed 4 bases at V and 1 base at J, with 14 bases between. Written as DNA, the CDR3 is TGCGCCAGCAGCGCGGTCCCCCTTGGAACTAATGAAAAACTGTTTTTT. This encodes CASSAVPLGTNEKLFF.

This clone was observed a single time. The CDR3 nucleotides read TGTGCCAGCAGCGGGGAGAGCTCCTACAATGAGCAGTTCTTC. Translated, it gives CASSGESSYNEQFF. The chain couples TRBV11-1 to TRBJ2-1; D is perhaps TRBD2 (5 bases). The germline V gene encodes CDR1 SGHAT and CDR2 FQDESV (reference sequence). The V and J ends lost 5 bases and 0 bases respectively, with 8 bases between them. The CDR3 length is 14 residues. The variable domain in full, completed from reference TRBV11-1 and TRBJ2-1, reads EAEVAQSPRYKITEKSQAVAFWCDPISGHATLYWYRQILGQGPELLVQFQDESVVDDSQLPKDRFSAERLKGVDSTLKIQPAELGDSAMYLCASSGESSYNEQFFGPGTRLTVL.

The chain's CDR3 is CAWSVHRDGYTF. The CDR3, as DNA: TGTGCCTGGAGTGTACACAGGGACGGCTACACCTTC. The genes are TRBV30 and TRBJ1-2; possibly TRBD1 for D (6 bases). The CDR3 length is 12 residues. Germline V gene sequence: CDR1 GTSNPN, CDR2 SVGIG (reference sequence). V shed 0 bases and J shed 8 bases, with 10 bases lying between them.

This clone was observed a few times. This chain joins TRBV27 and TRBJ1-5; D unclear. Trimming stripped 3 bases from V and 2 bases from J, with 8 bases between. There are 14 residues in the CDR3. The V gene's germline CDR1 is MNHEY and CDR2 SMNVEV (reference sequence). CDR3 region: CASSLISGNQPQHF. In DNA form, the CDR3 reads TGTGCCAGCAGTTTGATCTCGGGCAATCAGCCCCAGCATTTT.

This sequence joins TRBV29-1 and TRBJ2-1; D may correspond to TRBD1 or TRBD2 (5 bases each). The ends were cut back, 4 bases at V and 7 bases at J, with 14 bases in the middle. CDR1 and CDR2 from the germline V gene are SQVTM and ANQGSEA. The CDR3 runs to 13 residues. In DNA, the CDR3 is TGCAGCGTTGTCTCTGGGGGTATGAATGAGCAGTTCTTC. Translation gives CSVVSGGMNEQFF.

This clone occurred once. The chain is built from TRBV28 and TRBJ1-4; TRBD1 is a possible D gene (6 bases). Trimming shortened V by 3 bases and J by 6 bases, and 14 bases separated the two germline ends. This CDR3 comprises 15 residues. Germline-derived CDR1 and CDR2 are MDHEN and SYDVKM. The CDR3 loop is CASSFQGRSDEKLFF. The CDR3 coding sequence is TGTGCCAGCAGTTTTCAGGGGCGGTCGGATGAAAAACTGTTTTTT.

The J gene is TRBJ2-7, the V gene TRBV29-1; TRBD1 matches 9 bases. The CDR3 consists of 13 residues. V lost 7 bases to trimming and J lost 4 bases; unmatched junction nucleotides: 8. From germline, CDR1 is SQVTM and CDR2 ANQGSEA. The CDR3: CSARRTGAYEQYF. The CDR3, as DNA: TGCAGCGCTAGAAGGACAGGGGCGTACGAGCAGTACTTC.

This clone was seen only a few times. The V gene is TRBV7-3, the J gene TRBJ2-7; no clear D gene. V dropped 1 base and J dropped 0 bases, with 10 bases sitting between them. The germline gives CDR1 SGHTA, CDR2 FQGTGA. The CDR3 runs 15 residues. CDR3 residues: CASSLNFGNSYEQYF. DNA for the CDR3: TGTGCCAGCAGCTTAAATTTTGGCAACTCCTACGAGCAGTACTTC. Complete variable domain (other parts from reference TRBV7-3 and TRBJ2-7): GAGVSQTPSNKVTEKGKYVELRCDPISGHTALYWYRQSLGQGPEFLIYFQGTGAADDSGLPNDRFFAVRPEGSVSTLKIQRTERGDSAVYLCASSLNFGNSYEQYFGPGTRLTVT.

This chain uses TRBV23-1 with TRBJ2-3; 7 bases match TRBD1. TRBV23-1 is assigned to the ORF class and has an uncertain function. CDR3 length: 19 amino acids. J gave up 1 base and V 2 bases, and 15 bases lay outside the gene matches. The CDR3 loop is CASSQTRGTGELGTDTQYF. Written as DNA, the CDR3 is TGCGCCAGCAGTCAAACCAGGGGAACAGGGGAGCTAGGCACAGATACGCAGTATTTT.

In regard to this clone: Other DNA sequences from this sample encode an identical CDR3 as well. V gene TRBV5-4 combines with J gene TRBJ2-3; D remains ambiguous. Germline V gene sequence: CDR1 SGHNT, CDR2 YYREEE (reference sequence). V was pared by 2 bases and J by 2 bases, with 3 bases between. The CDR3 runs 12 residues. As DNA, the CDR3 is TGTGCCAGCAGCTTATCCACAGATACGCAGTATTTT. Its protein is CASSLSTDTQYF. The variable domain in full, completed from reference TRBV5-4 and TRBJ2-3, reads ETGVTQSPTHLIKTRGQQVTLRCSSQSGHNTVSWYQQALGQGPQFIFQYYREEENGRGNFPPRFSGLQFPNYSSELNVNALELDDSALYLCASSLSTDTQYFGPGTRLTVL.

The rearrangement uses TRBV7-9 and TRBJ1-1; 8 bases agree with TRBD1. The CDR3 is made up of 13 amino acids. V gave up 5 bases and J gave up 4 bases; unmatched junction bases: 3. Germline V gene data show CDR1 as SEHNR and CDR2 as FQNEAQ (reference sequence). The CDR3 is CASSETGGTEAFF. The DNA for the CDR3 is TGTGCCAGCAGCGAAACAGGGGGCACTGAAGCTTTCTTT.

The chain recombines TRBV5-1 with TRBJ2-5; D is uncertain. V dropped 4 bases and J dropped 2 bases, with 15 bases sitting between them. This CDR3 spans 15 amino acids. CDR1 is SGHRS and CDR2 is YFSETQ in the germline V gene. CDR3 sequence reads: CASSGATGRQETQYF. CDR3 bases: TGCGCCAGCAGCGGAGCAACCGGGCGACAAGAGACCCAGTACTTC.